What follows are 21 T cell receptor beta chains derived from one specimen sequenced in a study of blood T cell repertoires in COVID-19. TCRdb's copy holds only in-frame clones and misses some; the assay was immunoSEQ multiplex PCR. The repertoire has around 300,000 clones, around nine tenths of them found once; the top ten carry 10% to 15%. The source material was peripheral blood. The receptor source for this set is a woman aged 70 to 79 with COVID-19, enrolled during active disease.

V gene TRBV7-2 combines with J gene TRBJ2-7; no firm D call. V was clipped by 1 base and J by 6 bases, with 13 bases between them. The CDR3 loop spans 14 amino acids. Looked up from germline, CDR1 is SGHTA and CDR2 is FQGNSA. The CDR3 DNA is TGTGCCAGCAGCTTAGGGTCTCTGTCCAGCGAGCAGTACTTC. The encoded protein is CASSLGSLSSEQYF.

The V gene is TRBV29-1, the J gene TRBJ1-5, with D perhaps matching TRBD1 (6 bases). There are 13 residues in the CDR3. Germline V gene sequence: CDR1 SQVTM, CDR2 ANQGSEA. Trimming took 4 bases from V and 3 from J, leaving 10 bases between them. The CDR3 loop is CSVGTEPNQPQHF. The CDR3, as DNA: TGCAGCGTTGGGACAGAACCCAATCAGCCCCAGCATTTT.

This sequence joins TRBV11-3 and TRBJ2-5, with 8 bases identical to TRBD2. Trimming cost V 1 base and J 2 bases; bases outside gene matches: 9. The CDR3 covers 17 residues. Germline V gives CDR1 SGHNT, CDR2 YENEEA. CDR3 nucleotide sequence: TGTGCCAGCAGCTTAGGCGTTCAGCGGGGGCCACAAGAGACCCAGTACTTC. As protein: CASSLGVQRGPQETQYF.

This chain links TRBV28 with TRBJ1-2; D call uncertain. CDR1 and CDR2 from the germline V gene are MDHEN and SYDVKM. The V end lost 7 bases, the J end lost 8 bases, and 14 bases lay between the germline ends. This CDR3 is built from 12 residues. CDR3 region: CASTHYPRGYTF. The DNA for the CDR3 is TGTGCCAGCACCCACTACCCCCGGGGCTACACCTTC.

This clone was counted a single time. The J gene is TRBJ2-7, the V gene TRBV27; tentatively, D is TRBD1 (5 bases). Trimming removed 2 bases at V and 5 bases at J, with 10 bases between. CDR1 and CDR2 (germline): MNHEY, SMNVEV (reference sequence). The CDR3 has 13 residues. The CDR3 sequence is CASSLNLRDEQYF. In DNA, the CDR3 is TGTGCCAGCAGTTTAAATCTCAGGGACGAGCAGTACTTC.

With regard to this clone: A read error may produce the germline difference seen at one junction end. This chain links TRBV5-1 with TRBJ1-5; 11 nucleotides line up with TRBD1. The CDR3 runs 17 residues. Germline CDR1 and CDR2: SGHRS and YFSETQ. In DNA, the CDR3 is TGCGCCAGCACCTTGGGTAGGACAGGGGGCCCAAATCAGCCCCAGCATTTT. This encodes CASTLGRTGGPNQPQHF.

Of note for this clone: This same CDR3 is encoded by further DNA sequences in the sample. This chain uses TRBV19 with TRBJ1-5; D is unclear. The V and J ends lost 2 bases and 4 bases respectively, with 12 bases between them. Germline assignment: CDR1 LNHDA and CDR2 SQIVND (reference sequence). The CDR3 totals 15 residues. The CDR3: CASSILEGGNQPQHF. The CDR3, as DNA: TGTGCCAGTAGTATATTGGAGGGCGGGAATCAGCCCCAGCATTTT.

As DNA, the CDR3 is TGTGCCAGCAGTTCTAAGAGATCTAGCGGGGGGGTAGATACGCAGTATTTT. It codes for CASSSKRSSGGVDTQYF. J is TRBJ2-3 and V is TRBV28; 12 bases line up with TRBD2. Germline CDR1 MDHEN, CDR2 SYDVKM. The CDR3 length is 17 residues. J lost 5 bases, V lost 4 bases, and 10 bases had no gene match.

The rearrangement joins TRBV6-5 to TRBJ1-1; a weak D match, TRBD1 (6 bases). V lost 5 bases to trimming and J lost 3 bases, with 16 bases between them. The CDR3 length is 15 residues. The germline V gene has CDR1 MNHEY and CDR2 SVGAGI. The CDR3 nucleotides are TGTGCCAGCAGTAACCTGGGGGCCTGGGACACTGAAGCTTTCTTT. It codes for CASSNLGAWDTEAFF.

The CDR3 bases are TGTGCCAGCTCAGTGGACAGGGTGCGCGAAAAACTGTTTTTT. It specifies CASSVDRVREKLFF. The chain joins TRBV18 to TRBJ1-4; 8 positions agree with TRBD1. J lost 8 bases, V lost 5 bases, and 7 bases had no gene match. Germline V gene sequence: CDR1 KGHSH, CDR2 LQKENI. The CDR3 runs 14 residues.

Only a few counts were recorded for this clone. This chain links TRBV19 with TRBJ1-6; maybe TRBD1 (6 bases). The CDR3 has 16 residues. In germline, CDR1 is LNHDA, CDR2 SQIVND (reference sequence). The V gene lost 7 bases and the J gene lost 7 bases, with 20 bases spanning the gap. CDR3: CASNSQGLLGNSPLHF. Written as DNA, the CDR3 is TGTGCCAGTAATTCGCAGGGGCTCCTTGGGAATTCACCCCTCCACTTT.

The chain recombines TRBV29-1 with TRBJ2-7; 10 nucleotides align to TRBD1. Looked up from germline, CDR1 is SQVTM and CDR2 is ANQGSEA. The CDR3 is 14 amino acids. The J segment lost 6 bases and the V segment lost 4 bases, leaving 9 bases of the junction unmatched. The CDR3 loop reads CSVGAGTGVGEQYF. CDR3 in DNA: TGCAGCGTTGGGGCCGGGACAGGGGTCGGCGAGCAGTACTTC.

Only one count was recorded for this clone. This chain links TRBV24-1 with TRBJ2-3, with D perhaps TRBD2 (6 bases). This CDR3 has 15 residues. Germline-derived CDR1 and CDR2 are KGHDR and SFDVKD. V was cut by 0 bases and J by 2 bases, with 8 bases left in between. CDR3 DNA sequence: TGTGCCACCAGTGATTTGCGGGGGAACACAGATACGCAGTATTTT. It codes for CATSDLRGNTDTQYF.

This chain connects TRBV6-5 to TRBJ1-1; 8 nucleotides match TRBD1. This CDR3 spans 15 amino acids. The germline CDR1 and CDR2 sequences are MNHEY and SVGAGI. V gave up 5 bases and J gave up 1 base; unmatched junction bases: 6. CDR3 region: CASSKNRGGNTEAFF. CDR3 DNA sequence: TGTGCCAGCAGTAAGAACAGGGGGGGGAACACTGAAGCTTTCTTT.

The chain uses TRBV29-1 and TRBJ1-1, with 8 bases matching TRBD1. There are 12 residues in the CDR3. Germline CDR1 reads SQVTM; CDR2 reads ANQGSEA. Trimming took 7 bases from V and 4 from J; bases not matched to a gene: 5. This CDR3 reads CSALTGGTEAFF. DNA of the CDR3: TGCAGCGCCCTTACAGGGGGCACTGAAGCTTTCTTT.

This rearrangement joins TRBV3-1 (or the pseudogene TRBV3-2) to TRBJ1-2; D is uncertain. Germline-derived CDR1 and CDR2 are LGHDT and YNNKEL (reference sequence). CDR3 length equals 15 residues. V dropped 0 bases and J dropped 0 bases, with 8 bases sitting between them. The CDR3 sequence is CASSQDLTSNYGYTF. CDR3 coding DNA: TGTGCCAGCAGCCAAGATCTGACATCTAACTATGGCTACACCTTC.

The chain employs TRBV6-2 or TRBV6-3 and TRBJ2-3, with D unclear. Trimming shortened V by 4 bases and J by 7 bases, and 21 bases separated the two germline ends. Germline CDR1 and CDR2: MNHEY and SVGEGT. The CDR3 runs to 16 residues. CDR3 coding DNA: TGTGCCAGCAGTTCACCTACCCGCGATGGGCGCAATACGCAGTATTTT. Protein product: CASSSPTRDGRNTQYF.

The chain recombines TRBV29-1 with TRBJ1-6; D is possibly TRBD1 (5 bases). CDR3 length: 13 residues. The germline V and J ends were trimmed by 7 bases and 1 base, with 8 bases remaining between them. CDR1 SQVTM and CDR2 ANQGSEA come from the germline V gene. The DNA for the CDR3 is TGCAGCGCCCGGGGGTCCTATAATTCACCCCTCCACTTT. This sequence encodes CSARGSYNSPLHF.

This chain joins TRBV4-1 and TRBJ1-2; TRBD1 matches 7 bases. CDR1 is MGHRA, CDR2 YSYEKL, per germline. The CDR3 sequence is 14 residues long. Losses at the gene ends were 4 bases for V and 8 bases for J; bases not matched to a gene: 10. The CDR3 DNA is TGCGCCAGCAGCCTTATACAGGGGTTGGAAGGCTACACCTTC. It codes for CASSLIQGLEGYTF.

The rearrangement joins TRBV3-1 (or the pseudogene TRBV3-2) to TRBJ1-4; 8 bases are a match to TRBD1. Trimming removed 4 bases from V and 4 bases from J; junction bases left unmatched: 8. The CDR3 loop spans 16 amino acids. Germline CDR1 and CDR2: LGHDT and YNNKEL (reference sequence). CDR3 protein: CASSPEDRGINEKLFF. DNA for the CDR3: TGTGCCAGCAGCCCAGAAGACAGGGGTATTAATGAAAAACTGTTTTTT.

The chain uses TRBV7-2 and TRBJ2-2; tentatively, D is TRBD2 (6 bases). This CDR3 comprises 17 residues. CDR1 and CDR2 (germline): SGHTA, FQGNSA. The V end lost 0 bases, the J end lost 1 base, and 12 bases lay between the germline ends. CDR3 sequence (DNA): TGTGCCAGCAGCTTAGCCCTCCGGGGGAAGAACACCGGGGAGCTGTTTTTT. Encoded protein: CASSLALRGKNTGELFF.